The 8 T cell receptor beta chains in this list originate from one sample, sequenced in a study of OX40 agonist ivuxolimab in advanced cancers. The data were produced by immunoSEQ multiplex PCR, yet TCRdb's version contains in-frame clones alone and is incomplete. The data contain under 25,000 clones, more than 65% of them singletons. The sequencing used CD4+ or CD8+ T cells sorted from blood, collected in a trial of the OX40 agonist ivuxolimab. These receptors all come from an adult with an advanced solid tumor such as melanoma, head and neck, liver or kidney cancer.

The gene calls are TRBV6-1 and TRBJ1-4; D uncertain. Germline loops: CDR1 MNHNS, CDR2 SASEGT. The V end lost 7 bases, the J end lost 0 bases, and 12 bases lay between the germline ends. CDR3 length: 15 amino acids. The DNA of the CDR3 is TGTGCCAGCACCTCCCCAGCTGCAACTAATGAAAAACTGTTTTTT. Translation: CASTSPAATNEKLFF.

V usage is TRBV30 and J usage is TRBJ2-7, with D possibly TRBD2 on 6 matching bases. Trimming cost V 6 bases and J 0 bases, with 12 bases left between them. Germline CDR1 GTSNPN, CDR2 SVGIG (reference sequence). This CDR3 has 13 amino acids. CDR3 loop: CACDTGSSYEQYF. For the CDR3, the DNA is TGTGCCTGTGACACCGGGAGCTCCTACGAGCAGTACTTC.

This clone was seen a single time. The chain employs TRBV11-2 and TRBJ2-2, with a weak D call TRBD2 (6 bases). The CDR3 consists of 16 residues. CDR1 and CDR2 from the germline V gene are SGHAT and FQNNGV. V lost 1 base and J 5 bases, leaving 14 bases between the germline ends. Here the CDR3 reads CASSLVGPAGTGELFF. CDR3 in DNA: TGTGCCAGCAGCTTAGTTGGACCCGCGGGGACCGGGGAGCTGTTTTTT.

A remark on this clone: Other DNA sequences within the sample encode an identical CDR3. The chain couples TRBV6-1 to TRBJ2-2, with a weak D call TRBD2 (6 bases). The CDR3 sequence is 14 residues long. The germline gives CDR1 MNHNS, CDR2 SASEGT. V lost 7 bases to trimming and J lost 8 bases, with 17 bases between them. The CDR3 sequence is CASTRGVGTGELFF. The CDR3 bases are TGTGCCAGCACCCGAGGGGTGGGGACTGGGGAGCTGTTTTTT.

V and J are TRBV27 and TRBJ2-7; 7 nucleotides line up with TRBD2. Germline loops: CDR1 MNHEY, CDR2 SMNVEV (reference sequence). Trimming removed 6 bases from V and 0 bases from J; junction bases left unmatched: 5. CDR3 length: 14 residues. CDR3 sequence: CASSPWGGSYEQYF. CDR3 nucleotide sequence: TGTGCCAGCAGCCCCTGGGGGGGCTCCTACGAGCAGTACTTC.

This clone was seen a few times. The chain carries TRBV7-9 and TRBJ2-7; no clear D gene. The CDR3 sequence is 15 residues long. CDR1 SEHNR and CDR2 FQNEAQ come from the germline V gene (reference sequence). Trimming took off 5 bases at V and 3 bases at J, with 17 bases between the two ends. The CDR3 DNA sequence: TGTGCCAGCAGCCCGCCGAGGCCTACAGACTACGAGCAGTACTTC. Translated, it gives CASSPPRPTDYEQYF.

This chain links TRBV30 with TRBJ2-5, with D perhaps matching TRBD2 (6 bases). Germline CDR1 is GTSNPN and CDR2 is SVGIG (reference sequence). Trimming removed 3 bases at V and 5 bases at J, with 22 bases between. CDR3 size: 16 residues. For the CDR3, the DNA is TGTGCCTGGAGCCCCCGGGGGTACCACCCGCGGGAGACCCAGTACTTC. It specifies CAWSPRGYHPRETQYF.

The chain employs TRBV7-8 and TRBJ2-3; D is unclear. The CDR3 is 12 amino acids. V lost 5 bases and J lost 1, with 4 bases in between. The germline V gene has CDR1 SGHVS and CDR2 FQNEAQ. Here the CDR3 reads CASSPRTDTQYF. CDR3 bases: TGTGCCAGCAGCCCCCGCACAGATACGCAGTATTTT.